Shown below are 32 T cell receptor beta chains from a single sample sequenced in a study of read filtering for tumor transcriptome and immune sequencing. This library used roughly 400 ng RNA and molecular barcoded adaptors spanning alpha/delta and beta/gamma chains. TCRdb re-analysed the reads in MiXCR, keeping a single row per CDR3 protein. The sample has some 46,000 distinct CDR3 sequences, less than 15% seen once. The sequenced sample consisted of a population of CD138-negative cells sorted from bone marrow. The receptors were gathered from a donor aged 40 or over with multiple myeloma.

Ten or more counts support this clonotype. The V call is TRBV2, the J call TRBJ2-3; possible D gene TRBD2, 6 bases. CDR3 length equals 15 residues. With 3 bases removed from V and 1 base from J, the gap between germline ends came to 11 bases. The germline V gene encodes CDR1 SNHLY and CDR2 FYNNEI. The CDR3 reads CASSDETRGTDTQYF. CDR3 nucleotide sequence: TGTGCCAGCAGTGACGAGACTAGAGGCACAGATACGCAGTATTTT.

This clonotype has a count of ten or more. This chain connects TRBV3-1 to TRBJ2-7; D gene uncertain. Germline V gene data show CDR1 as LGHDT and CDR2 as YNNKEL (reference sequence). This CDR3 is 12 amino acids long. V lost 2 bases and J 7 bases, leaving 9 bases between the germline ends. CDR3 sequence: CASSQSSREQYF. The CDR3 DNA sequence: TGTGCCAGCAGCCAATCCAGTCGGGAGCAGTACTTC.

This clonotype was found many times. The V gene is TRBV7-9, the J gene TRBJ1-1, with a weak D call TRBD1 (6 bases). V lost 4 bases and J lost 8, with 11 bases in between. CDR1 is SEHNR and CDR2 is FQNEAQ in the germline V gene (reference sequence). The CDR3 extends over 12 amino acids. The CDR3 DNA is TGTGCCAGCAGCTCAGGACAGATCGAAGCTTTCTTT. This sequence encodes CASSSGQIEAFF. Full variable domain (outside the CDR3, taken from reference TRBV7-9 and TRBJ1-1): DTGVSQNPRHKITKRGQNVTFRCDPISEHNRLYWYRQTLGQGPEFLTYFQNEAQLEKSRLLSDRFSAERPKGSFSTLEIQRTEQGDSAMYLCASSSGQIEAFFGQGTRLTVV.

This clonotype is medium-sized in the sample. The chain uses TRBV3-1 and TRBJ2-7; 12 bases map to TRBD2. The ends lost 0 bases at V and 6 bases at J; junction bases unmatched: 9. The CDR3 sequence is 17 residues long. Germline-derived CDR1 and CDR2 are LGHDT and YNNKEL (reference sequence). CDR3 sequence reads: CASSQDILAGGPGEQYF. The CDR3, as DNA: TGTGCCAGCAGCCAAGATATTCTAGCGGGAGGGCCTGGCGAGCAGTACTTC.

This clonotype showed up many times. CDR3 DNA: TGTGCCAGCAGTCTAGCTAGCTCCTACGAGCAGTACTTC. Its protein is CASSLASSYEQYF. This rearrangement joins TRBV6-5 to TRBJ2-7; weak D call: TRBD2 (5 bases). CDR3 size: 13 residues. From germline, CDR1 is MNHEY and CDR2 SVGAGI. V shed 5 bases and J shed 0 bases, with 8 bases lying between them.

This clonotype came up many times. The V and J genes are TRBV7-2 and TRBJ2-3; D gene unclear. This CDR3 is built from 12 residues. Germline V gives CDR1 SGHTA, CDR2 FQGNSA. V was trimmed by 7 bases and J by 4 bases, leaving 9 bases between them. DNA for the CDR3: TGTGCCAGCACCTCGGGTTCAGATACGCAGTATTTT. It is translated as CASTSGSDTQYF.

This clonotype was counted at least ten times. The rearrangement joins TRBV12-3 or TRBV12-4 to TRBJ2-7, with D perhaps TRBD1 (5 bases). Trimming stripped 5 bases from V and 3 bases from J, with 11 bases between. CDR3 size: 13 residues. CDR3 protein: CASSRAGHYEQYF. The CDR3 DNA follows: TGTGCCAGCAGTCGGGCCGGACACTACGAGCAGTACTTC.

This clonotype was detected ten times or more. The chain carries TRBV6-2 or TRBV6-3 and TRBJ1-5; D remains unclear. Between the trimmed V and J ends, which lost 2 bases and 4 bases, there was a span of 9 bases. This CDR3 region has 14 residues. Looked up from germline, CDR1 is MNHEY and CDR2 is SVGEGT. The CDR3 region is CASSYQDGNQPQHF. The CDR3 nucleotides are TGTGCCAGCAGTTACCAGGACGGAAATCAGCCCCAGCATTTT.

As concerns this clonotype: Given a far larger clone just one base away, this is likely a sequencing read error. V and J are TRBV12-3 or TRBV12-4 and TRBJ2-5; TRBD1 is a possible D gene (5 bases). The CDR3 is 13 amino acids. The CDR3 DNA reads TGTGCCAGCAGCCAGGGAATCGGAGAGACCCAGTGCTTC. Translation gives CASSQGIGETQCF.

This clonotype was seen a handful of times. This chain uses TRBV5-1 with TRBJ2-1; 8 nucleotides line up with TRBD2. The length of the CDR3 is 13 residues. V lost 0 bases to trimming and J lost 14 bases; unmatched junction nucleotides: 7. The germline CDR1 and CDR2 sequences are SGHRS and YFSETQ. The CDR3 region is CASSLGAGGYEFF. CDR3 sequence (DNA): TGCGCCAGCAGCTTGGGGGCGGGAGGCTACGAGTTCTTC.

This clonotype was seen repeatedly, ten times or more. V gene TRBV7-2 combines with J gene TRBJ1-1, with no clear D. V lost 5 bases and J lost 7, with 14 bases in between. In germline, CDR1 is SGHTA, CDR2 FQGNSA. The CDR3 sequence is 13 residues long. As DNA, the CDR3 is TGTGCCAGCAGCCCGAGGAGGACCGGTGAAGCTTTCTTT. Translating it yields CASSPRRTGEAFF.

This clonotype has ten or more counts. The chain employs TRBV10-3 and TRBJ2-7, with 8 bases that match TRBD1. Per germline, CDR1 ENHRY and CDR2 SYGVKD. V was clipped by 6 bases and J by 3 bases; unmatched bases: 10. CDR3 length: 15 residues. Here the CDR3 reads CAIRSTGGRDYEQYF. The DNA of the CDR3 is TGTGCCATCAGGAGCACAGGGGGTCGAGACTACGAGCAGTACTTC.

CDR3 sequence reads: CASSPGRSGYTF. The CDR3 DNA reads TGTGCCAGCAGCCCCGGACGGAGTGGCTACACCTTC. The chain is built from TRBV6-2 or TRBV6-3 and TRBJ1-2; no firm D call. The CDR3 runs 12 residues. Germline values: CDR1 MNHEY, CDR2 SVGEGT. Trimming stripped 6 bases from V and 7 bases from J, with 12 bases between.

Turning to this clonotype: The junction differs from germline at one of its ends, possibly a read error. This sequence joins TRBV7-8 and TRBJ1-2; D is undetermined. Germline loops: CDR1 SGHVS, CDR2 FQNEAQ. The CDR3 consists of 12 residues. The CDR3 region has the DNA TGTGTCAGCAGCTTAGTCGCGGAAGGCTACACCTTC. Amino acids: CVSSLVAEGYTF.

This clonotype was seen a handful of times. The chain recombines TRBV19 with TRBJ1-5; D possibly corresponds to TRBD1 (6 bases). V was pared by 3 bases and J by 4 bases, with 13 bases between. CDR1 LNHDA and CDR2 SQIVND come from the germline V gene (reference sequence). This CDR3 has 15 amino acids. CDR3 amino acids: CASSIGTPFNQPQHF. The CDR3 DNA is TGTGCCAGTAGTATCGGGACACCCTTTAATCAGCCCCAGCATTTT.

In its sample, this clonotype was seen many times. The chain carries TRBV4-2 and TRBJ2-7, with D perhaps TRBD1 or TRBD2 (6 bases each). The V end was cut by 1 base, the J end by 5 bases, with 21 bases between. There are 17 residues in the CDR3. CDR1 and CDR2 (germline): LGHNA, YNFKEQ. The CDR3 DNA reads as TGTGCCAGCAGCCAAGTAGGTCGGCGGGATGGGGGGCACGAGCAGTACTTC. Translated: CASSQVGRRDGGHEQYF.

To note about this clonotype: This could be a read error, since a much larger clone is one nucleotide away. This chain links TRBV12-3 or TRBV12-4 with TRBJ2-5; D perhaps matches TRBD2 (5 bases). This CDR3 region has 12 residues. The ends were cut back, 6 bases at V and 4 bases at J, with 9 bases in the middle. The CDR3 nucleotides are TGTGCCAGCAGCGCGAGCGGAGAGACCCAGTACTTC. Translation: CASSASGETQYF.

This clonotype was seen repeatedly, ten times or more. The V and J genes are TRBV5-1 and TRBJ1-6; no clear D gene. Per the germline V gene, CDR1 is SGHRS and CDR2 is YFSETQ. The CDR3 covers 13 residues. Trimming cost V 0 bases and J 7 bases, with 5 bases left between them. The CDR3 spells CASSLDGNSPLHF. DNA for the CDR3: TGCGCCAGCAGCTTGGATGGGAATTCACCCCTCCACTTT.

This chain uses TRBV28 with TRBJ1-4; D perhaps matches TRBD1 (5 bases). Trimming left V 7 bases short and J 1 base short, with 31 bases between. This CDR3 spans 21 amino acids. Germline CDR1 is MDHEN and CDR2 is SYDVKM. CDR3 residues: CASIPAPGTGNRQRTNEKLFF. DNA for the CDR3: TGTGCCAGCATCCCAGCCCCCGGGACTGGCAACAGGCAGCGAACTAATGAAAAACTGTTTTTT.

In this sample, this clonotype turned up a few times. The CDR3 is CASSSPGQGYEQYF. The CDR3 bases are TGCGCCAGCAGCTCGCCGGGACAGGGATACGAGCAGTACTTC. The rearrangement uses TRBV5-1 and TRBJ2-7, with 9 bases identical to TRBD1. The length of the CDR3 is 14 residues. Germline CDR1 reads SGHRS; CDR2 reads YFSETQ. Trimming at V came to 3 bases and at J to 4 bases, leaving 5 bases not matched to a gene.

This chain links TRBV12-3 or TRBV12-4 with TRBJ1-4; 8 nucleotides align to TRBD1. CDR3 length: 15 amino acids. The V segment lost 6 bases and the J segment 9 bases; nucleotides outside the gene matches: 12. CDR3 sequence (DNA): TGTGCCAGCAGCCTTCGGACAGGGACGAACCAAAAACTGTTTTTT. It codes for CASSLRTGTNQKLFF.

This clonotype has only a few counts. A much more abundant neighbour one base away suggests this may be a read error. This chain links TRBV11-3 with TRBJ2-3; D remains ambiguous. CDR3 length: 15 amino acids. Germline lookup yields CDR1 SGHNT and CDR2 YENEEA. The CDR3 coding sequence is TGTGCCAGCGGCTTAGTCCTCGGCGGCACAGATACGCAGTATTTT. The encoded protein is CASGLVLGGTDTQYF.

A note on this clonotype: Given a much more abundant clone one base away, this may be a read error. The V call is TRBV29-1, the J call TRBJ2-5, with D possibly TRBD2 on 6 matching bases. The V gene's germline CDR1 is SQVTM and CDR2 ANQGSEA. The CDR3 consists of 14 residues. The CDR3 bases are TGCAGCGTTGATCCCGGGGGTTGGGGAGAGACCCAGGACTTC. Its protein is CSVDPGGWGETQDF.

This clonotype was seen a handful of times. The germline gene is not matched at one end of the junction; a read error may be the cause. The chain couples TRBV12-3 or TRBV12-4 to TRBJ1-5; unclear D gene. The CDR3 length is 14 residues. The CDR3 bases are TGTGCCAGCAGTCCCTCGGGGTACAATCAGACCCAGCATTTT. This encodes CASSPSGYNQTQHF.

This clonotype was seen repeatedly, ten times or more. The chain links TRBV6-1 to TRBJ2-7; D possibly corresponds to TRBD2 (6 bases). Trimming removed 6 bases from V and 2 bases from J, with 17 bases in between. This CDR3 comprises 15 residues. Germline V lookup: CDR1 MNHNS, CDR2 SASEGT. The CDR3 bases are TGTGCCAGCAGCCCGGTAGCGGACCCTACCTACGAGCAGTACTTC. Translation: CASSPVADPTYEQYF.

There are many counts of this clonotype. The chain links TRBV11-2 to TRBJ2-1, with TRBD2 identical over 10 bases. Germline V gives CDR1 SGHAT, CDR2 FQNNGV. This CDR3 is built from 17 residues. The J segment lost 1 base and the V segment lost 0 bases, leaving 3 bases of the junction unmatched. The CDR3 DNA follows: TGTGCCAGCAGCTTAGAGTTTAGCGGGAGGTCCTACAATGAGCAGTTCTTC. Its translation: CASSLEFSGRSYNEQFF.

Concerning this clonotype itself: This clone may be a read error of a much larger clone one base away. The chain has TRBV4-1 and TRBJ1-1, with D perhaps TRBD1 (6 bases). Germline V lookup: CDR1 MGHRA, CDR2 YSYEKL. The CDR3 covers 17 residues. The CDR3 coding sequence is TGCGCCAGCAGCCAATTGGTCAGGGGTATGGTGAATACTGAAGCTTTCTTT. It codes for CASSQLVRGMVNTEAFF.

The sample holds many counts of this clonotype. This chain uses TRBV20-1 with TRBJ2-3; the D gene is possibly TRBD1 (5 bases). CDR3 size: 14 residues. Between the trimmed V and J ends, which lost 0 bases and 6 bases, there was a span of 13 bases. Germline values: CDR1 DFQATT, CDR2 SNEGSKA (reference sequence). The CDR3 DNA reads as TGCAGTGCTAGAGATCGTAGGGGATTTGATACGCAGTATTTT. Translated: CSARDRRGFDTQYF.

In this sample, this clonotype turned up a few times. This sequence may be a read error, since a much larger clone differs from it by one base. The chain has TRBV4-2 and TRBJ2-5; D not resolved. This CDR3 has 14 residues. Germline V gene sequence: CDR1 LGHNA, CDR2 YNFKEQ. CDR3 amino acids: CASGQVDAQETQYF. CDR3 in DNA: TGTGCCAGCGGCCAAGTGGACGCCCAAGAGACCCAGTACTTC.

This clonotype showed up just a few times. The chain recombines TRBV23-1 with TRBJ2-3, with TRBD2 matching 9 bases. TRBV23-1 is annotated as an ORF whose role is uncertain. V lost 3 bases, J lost 4 bases, and 8 bases stayed unmatched. The CDR3 covers 16 residues. The DNA of the CDR3 is TGCGCCAGCAGTCACGCTAGCGGGGACGTCGCAGATACGCAGTATTTT. Translated, it gives CASSHASGDVADTQYF.

As for this clonotype: A junction end diverges from the germline sequence, so it may reflect a read error. The chain has TRBV19 and TRBJ2-1, with D maybe TRBD2 (5 bases). The CDR3 sequence is 17 residues long. CDR1 and CDR2 from the germline V gene are LNHDA and SQIVND (reference sequence). The CDR3 coding sequence is TGTGTCAGTAGTATACCTAGAGGGATAGGGACCTACAATGAGCAGTTCTTC. It encodes CVSSIPRGIGTYNEQFF.

Ten or more counts support this clonotype. The chain is built from TRBV4-3 and TRBJ1-2; 7 nucleotides line up with TRBD1. Unmatched junction bases numbered 10, after V lost 4 bases and J lost 5 bases. Germline loops: CDR1 LGHNA, CDR2 YSLEER. The CDR3 consists of 15 residues. CDR3 nucleotide sequence: TGCGCCAGCAGCCCACAGGGGCCTAACACATATGGCTACACCTTC. Translating gives CASSPQGPNTYGYTF.